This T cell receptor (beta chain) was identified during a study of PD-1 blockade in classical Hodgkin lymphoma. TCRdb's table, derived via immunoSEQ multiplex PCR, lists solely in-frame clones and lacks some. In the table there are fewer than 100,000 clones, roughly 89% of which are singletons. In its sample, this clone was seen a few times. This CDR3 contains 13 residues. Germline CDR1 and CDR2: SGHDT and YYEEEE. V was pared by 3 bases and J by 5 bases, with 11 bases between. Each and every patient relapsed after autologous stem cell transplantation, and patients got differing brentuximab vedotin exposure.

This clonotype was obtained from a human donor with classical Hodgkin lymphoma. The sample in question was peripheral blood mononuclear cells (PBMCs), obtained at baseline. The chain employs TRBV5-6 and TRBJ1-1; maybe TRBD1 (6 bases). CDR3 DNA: TGTGCCAGCAGCTACAACAGGGTAACTGAAGCTTTCTTT. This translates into CASSYNRVTEAFF.